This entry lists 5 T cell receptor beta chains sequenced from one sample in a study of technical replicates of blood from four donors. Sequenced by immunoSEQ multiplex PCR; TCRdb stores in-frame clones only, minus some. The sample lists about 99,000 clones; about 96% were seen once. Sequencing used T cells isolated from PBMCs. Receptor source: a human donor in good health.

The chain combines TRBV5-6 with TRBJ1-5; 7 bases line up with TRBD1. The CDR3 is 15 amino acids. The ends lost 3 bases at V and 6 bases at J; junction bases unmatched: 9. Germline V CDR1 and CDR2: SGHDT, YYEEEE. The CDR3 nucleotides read TGTGCCAGCAGCTGGGGGAGGTCAGGGGGTCAGCCCCAGCATTTT. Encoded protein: CASSWGRSGGQPQHF.

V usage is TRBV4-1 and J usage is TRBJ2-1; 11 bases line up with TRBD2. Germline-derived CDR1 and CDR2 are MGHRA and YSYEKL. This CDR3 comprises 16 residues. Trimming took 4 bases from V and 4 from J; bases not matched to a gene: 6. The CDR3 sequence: CASSRSLAGGYNEQFF. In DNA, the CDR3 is TGCGCCAGCAGCCGATCCCTAGCGGGGGGTTACAATGAGCAGTTCTTC.

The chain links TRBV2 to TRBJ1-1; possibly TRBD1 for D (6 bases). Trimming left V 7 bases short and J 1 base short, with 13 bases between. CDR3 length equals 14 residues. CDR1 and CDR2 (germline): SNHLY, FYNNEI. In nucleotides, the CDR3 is TGTGCCAGCAACAGAGGGGGTTCGAACACTGAAGCTTTCTTT. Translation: CASNRGGSNTEAFF.

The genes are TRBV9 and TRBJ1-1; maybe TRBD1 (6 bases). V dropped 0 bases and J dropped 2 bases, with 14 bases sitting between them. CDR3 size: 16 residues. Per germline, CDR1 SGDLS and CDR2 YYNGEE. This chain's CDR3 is CASSVGSGQKNTEAFF. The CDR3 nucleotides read TGTGCCAGCAGCGTAGGTTCAGGACAGAAAAACACTGAAGCTTTCTTT.

The CDR3 reads CASGLQGAEKLFF. CDR3 nucleotides: TGTGCCAGTGGTTTGCAGGGGGCTGAAAAACTGTTTTTT. The rearrangement uses TRBV28 and TRBJ1-4; 8 bases fit TRBD1. CDR1 is MDHEN, CDR2 SYDVKM, per germline. This CDR3 is 13 amino acids long. V gave up 9 bases and J gave up 7 bases; unmatched junction bases: 7. The whole variable domain, remainder taken from reference TRBV28 and TRBJ1-4, is DVKVTQSSRYLVKRTGEKVFLECVQDMDHENMFWYRQDPGLGLRLIYFSYDVKMKEKGDIPEGYSVSREKKERFSLILESASTNQTSMYLCASGLQGAEKLFFGSGTQLSVL.